A selection of T cell receptor beta chains follows, all from one sample in a study of T-cell memory formation after mild COVID-19. Each CDR3 protein gets one entry after TCRdb re-called the 5' RACE reads with MiXCR. The sample shows roughly 350,000 distinct CDR3 sequences, approximately 21% of them seen only once. Input material: PBMCs or a T cell subset sorted from them (not recorded which). These receptors came from an adult woman who had mild COVID-19 (a few samples of this study predate the infection). Cell type and time point are not known. Each CDR3 is given with its conserved first and last residue. A D gene is named only where the DNA matches it firmly. Only some rows state a clone size, as once, few, many or a class for expanded clones.

clone_size: .
v_call: TRBV5-1
d_call: TRBD2
j_call: TRBJ2-3
cdr3_aa: CASSRLAGGIDTQYF
cdr3_nt: TGCGCCAGCAGCAGACTAGCGGGGGGTATAGATACGCAGTATTTT

clone_size: .
v_call: TRBV5-1
d_call: TRBD1
j_call: TRBJ2-7
cdr3_aa: CASSLEPGQGGYEQYF
cdr3_nt: TGCGCCAGCAGCTTGGAACCGGGACAGGGAGGCTACGAGCAGTACTTC

clone_size: .
v_call: TRBV10-3
d_call: .
j_call: TRBJ1-1
cdr3_aa: CAISELGTEAFF
cdr3_nt: TGTGCCATCAGTGAGCTGGGCACTGAAGCTTTCTTT

clone_size: .
v_call: TRBV7-6
d_call: .
j_call: TRBJ2-3
cdr3_aa: CASSLAEGTDTQYF
cdr3_nt: TGTGCCAGCAGCTTAGCGGAGGGCACAGATACGCAGTATTTT

clone_size: few
v_call: TRBV7-2
d_call: TRBD2
j_call: TRBJ2-1
cdr3_aa: CASSPLGGSSYNEQFF
cdr3_nt: TGTGCCAGCAGCCCTTTGGGAGGGAGCTCCTACAATGAGCAGTTCTTC

clone_size: few
v_call: TRBV29-1
d_call: .
j_call: TRBJ2-7
cdr3_aa: CSVVLSSYEQYF
cdr3_nt: TGCAGCGTTGTACTCAGCTCCTACGAGCAGTACTTC

clone_size: few
v_call: TRBV4-1
d_call: .
j_call: TRBJ1-1
cdr3_aa: CASSHPLGENTEAFF
cdr3_nt: TGCGCCAGCAGCCACCCCCTGGGGGAGAACACTGAAGCTTTCTTT

clone_size: few
v_call: TRBV6-5
d_call: .
j_call: TRBJ2-5
cdr3_aa: CASSVPGSGQETQYF
cdr3_nt: TGTGCCAGCTCAGTACCGGGGAGTGGCCAAGAGACCCAGTACTTC

clone_size: few
v_call: TRBV5-1
d_call: .
j_call: TRBJ2-1
cdr3_aa: CASSLIPGTNNEQFF
cdr3_nt: TGCGCCAGCAGCTTGATTCCGGGAACAAACAATGAGCAGTTCTTC

clone_size: few
v_call: TRBV10-3
d_call: TRBD2
j_call: TRBJ2-3
cdr3_aa: CAIKLAGAGTQYF
cdr3_nt: TGTGCCATCAAACTAGCGGGAGCGGGGACGCAGTATTTT

clone_size: .
v_call: TRBV18
d_call: TRBD1
j_call: TRBJ2-5
cdr3_aa: CASSSGTGLETQYF
cdr3_nt: TGTGCCAGCTCGTCCGGGACAGGCCTAGAGACCCAGTACTTC

clone_size: .
v_call: TRBV5-6
d_call: .
j_call: TRBJ2-7
cdr3_aa: CASSLVSNRYEQYF
cdr3_nt: TGTGCCAGCAGCTTGGTCAGTAACAGATACGAGCAGTACTTC

clone_size: .
v_call: TRBV7-7
d_call: TRBD1
j_call: TRBJ2-5
cdr3_aa: CASSFSGGDAWETQYF
cdr3_nt: TGTGCTAGCAGCTTTTCAGGGGGCGATGCTTGGGAGACCCAGTACTTC

clone_size: .
v_call: TRBV18
d_call: TRBD1
j_call: TRBJ1-1
cdr3_aa: CASSSWDRGRLTEAFF
cdr3_nt: TGTGCCAGCTCATCCTGGGACAGGGGGCGTCTGACTGAAGCTTTCTTT

clone_size: .
v_call: TRBV11-1
d_call: .
j_call: TRBJ2-6
cdr3_aa: CASSLVPGSGANVLTF
cdr3_nt: TGTGCCAGCAGCTTAGTCCCGGGATCTGGGGCCAACGTCCTGACTTTC

clone_size: few
v_call: TRBV29-1
d_call: .
j_call: TRBJ2-3
cdr3_aa: CSVEADSYTDTQYF
cdr3_nt: TGCAGCGTTGAAGCGGACAGTTACACAGATACGCAGTATTTT

clone_size: few
v_call: TRBV29-1
d_call: TRBD1
j_call: TRBJ2-1
cdr3_aa: CSVATQGEIYNEQFF
cdr3_nt: TGCAGCGTCGCTACCCAGGGGGAAATCTACAATGAGCAGTTCTTC

clone_size: few
v_call: TRBV5-1
d_call: .
j_call: TRBJ1-1
cdr3_aa: CASSLAGAPLNTEAFF
cdr3_nt: TGCGCCAGCAGCTTGGCCGGGGCTCCGTTGAACACTGAAGCTTTCTTT

clone_size: few
v_call: TRBV12-3/TRBV12-4
d_call: TRBD2
j_call: TRBJ2-1
cdr3_aa: CASSRRTSGSGGYNEQFF
cdr3_nt: TGTGCCAGCAGCCGTCGGACTAGCGGGAGTGGGGGTTACAATGAGCAGTTCTTC

clone_size: .
v_call: TRBV7-3
d_call: .
j_call: TRBJ1-2
cdr3_aa: CASSLTLEWGYGYTF
cdr3_nt: TGTGCCAGCAGCTTAACCCTCGAATGGGGCTATGGCTACACCTTC

clone_size: many
v_call: TRBV25-1
d_call: .
j_call: TRBJ2-1
cdr3_aa: CASSEYSPAKMGQFF
cdr3_nt: TGTGCCAGCAGTGAATATTCTCCCGCCAAGATGGGGCAGTTCTTC

clone_size: .
v_call: TRBV20-1
d_call: TRBD1
j_call: TRBJ2-3
cdr3_aa: CSAGDRGFADTQYF
cdr3_nt: TGCAGTGCTGGGGACAGGGGGTTTGCAGATACGCAGTATTTT

clone_size: .
v_call: TRBV20-1
d_call: .
j_call: TRBJ2-3
cdr3_aa: CSAILTGSTDTQYF
cdr3_nt: TGCAGTGCTATCTTAACGGGGAGCACAGATACGCAGTATTTT

clone_size: .
v_call: TRBV2
d_call: .
j_call: TRBJ1-5
cdr3_aa: CASREAPTHQPQHF
cdr3_nt: TGTGCCAGCAGAGAGGCCCCTACCCATCAGCCCCAGCATTTT

clone_size: .
v_call: TRBV5-5
d_call: .
j_call: TRBJ2-3
cdr3_aa: CASSLEAGATSGTQYF
cdr3_nt: TGTGCCAGCAGCTTGGAGGCGGGCGCTACTTCGGGTACGCAGTATTTT

clone_size: few
v_call: TRBV4-3
d_call: TRBD2
j_call: TRBJ2-7
cdr3_aa: CASSHSGRAGEQYF
cdr3_nt: TGCGCCAGCAGCCACTCCGGGAGGGCGGGGGAGCAGTACTTC

clone_size: few
v_call: TRBV2
d_call: .
j_call: TRBJ1-2
cdr3_aa: CASSEADSRLTYGYTF
cdr3_nt: TGTGCCAGCAGTGAAGCGGATAGTCGATTGACTTATGGCTACACCTTC

clone_size: .
v_call: TRBV6-6
d_call: TRBD1
j_call: TRBJ1-5
cdr3_aa: CASSYVLRGDQPQHF
cdr3_nt: TGTGCCAGCAGTTACGTCCTCAGGGGGGATCAGCCCCAGCATTTT

clone_size: few
v_call: TRBV7-9
d_call: .
j_call: TRBJ2-7
cdr3_aa: CASSLAIYEQYF
cdr3_nt: TGTGCCAGCAGCTTAGCCATCTACGAGCAGTACTTC

clone_size: .
v_call: TRBV7-3
d_call: TRBD2
j_call: TRBJ2-3
cdr3_aa: CASSRTSGSSTDTQYF
cdr3_nt: TGTGCCAGCAGCCGGACTAGCGGGTCCAGCACAGATACGCAGTATTTT

clone_size: .
v_call: TRBV7-2
d_call: .
j_call: TRBJ2-1
cdr3_aa: CASSLAGTEQFF
cdr3_nt: TGTGCCAGCAGCTTAGCAGGGACCGAGCAGTTCTTC

clone_size: few
v_call: TRBV3-1
d_call: .
j_call: TRBJ2-5
cdr3_aa: CAVGLVETQYF
cdr3_nt: TGTGCCGTGGGGCTAGTAGAGACCCAGTACTTC

clone_size: .
v_call: TRBV20-1
d_call: TRBD1
j_call: TRBJ1-2
cdr3_aa: CSARDRIGGRGSYYGYTF
cdr3_nt: TGCAGTGCTAGAGATCGGATAGGGGGCAGAGGGTCCTACTATGGCTACACCTTC

clone_size: .
v_call: TRBV20-1
d_call: .
j_call: TRBJ2-3
cdr3_aa: CSAAPGARGDTQYF
cdr3_nt: TGCAGTGCTGCCCCCGGGGCCCGAGGGGATACGCAGTATTTT

clone_size: .
v_call: TRBV20-1
d_call: TRBD2
j_call: TRBJ2-2
cdr3_aa: CSARDPKRGTGELFF
cdr3_nt: TGCAGTGCTAGAGATCCTAAGCGGGGTACCGGGGAGCTGTTTTTT

clone_size: .
v_call: TRBV5-1
d_call: .
j_call: TRBJ1-5
cdr3_aa: CASSKNRQPQHF
cdr3_nt: TGCGCCAGCAGTAAGAATCGTCAGCCCCAGCATTTT

clone_size: .
v_call: TRBV12-3/TRBV12-4
d_call: .
j_call: TRBJ1-1
cdr3_aa: CASSLGPNWYRASAEAFF
cdr3_nt: TGTGCCAGCAGTTTAGGCCCCAATTGGTACCGAGCGAGCGCTGAAGCTTTCTTT

clone_size: .
v_call: TRBV10-3
d_call: TRBD1
j_call: TRBJ2-3
cdr3_aa: CAILGQGADTQYF
cdr3_nt: TGTGCCATCTTGGGACAGGGGGCAGATACGCAGTATTTT

clone_size: few
v_call: TRBV6-5
d_call: TRBD1
j_call: TRBJ1-1
cdr3_aa: CASSRQGASFIGEAFF
cdr3_nt: TGTGCCAGCAGTCGACAGGGGGCTTCGTTTATAGGAGAAGCTTTCTTT

clone_size: .
v_call: TRBV5-1
d_call: TRBD1
j_call: TRBJ2-7
cdr3_aa: CASSLPGTAYEQYF
cdr3_nt: TGCGCCAGCAGCTTGCCCGGGACAGCCTACGAGCAGTACTTC

clone_size: few
v_call: TRBV24-1
d_call: .
j_call: TRBJ2-2
cdr3_aa: CATRAVTPAGELFF
cdr3_nt: TGTGCCACCAGGGCCGTCACCCCCGCCGGGGAGCTGTTTTTT

clone_size: .
v_call: TRBV5-1
d_call: .
j_call: TRBJ2-7
cdr3_aa: CASSLAGPVDEQYF
cdr3_nt: TGCGCCAGCAGCTTGGCTGGACCGGTGGACGAGCAGTACTTC

clone_size: .
v_call: TRBV5-1
d_call: .
j_call: TRBJ2-7
cdr3_aa: CASGIDTTYEQYF
cdr3_nt: TGCGCCAGCGGTATTGACACAACCTACGAGCAGTACTTC

clone_size: .
v_call: TRBV3-1
d_call: .
j_call: TRBJ2-7
cdr3_aa: CASSQDRGGRQYF
cdr3_nt: TGTGCCAGCAGCCAAGATCGGGGCGGACGGCAGTACTTC

clone_size: few
v_call: TRBV7-2
d_call: TRBD1
j_call: TRBJ1-2
cdr3_aa: CASGAGQGAFGYTF
cdr3_nt: TGTGCCAGCGGGGCGGGACAGGGGGCTTTTGGCTACACCTTC